The 7 T cell receptor beta chains presented below share a single source sample, sequenced in a study of blood T cell repertoires in COVID-19 (dated by TCRdb to 2020 to 2022). Library creation used the immunoSEQ multiplex PCR assay. TCRdb limited this immuneACCESS table to in-frame rearrangements with V and J called. A share of clones is missing; checked studies link under half to unresolved V genes, and the rest is unexplained. The sample data list about 46,000 clones, and 85% to 90% of these were observed just once. The leading ten clones occupy 8% to 10% of the sample. Input material: peripheral blood. These receptors all come from a man aged 50 or older with active COVID-19.

The chain recombines TRBV5-6 with TRBJ2-1; 8 bases are a match to TRBD2. J was trimmed by 7 bases and V by 0 bases; bases with no gene match: 18. The CDR3 runs to 19 residues. Germline V gene data show CDR1 as SGHDT and CDR2 as YYEEEE. CDR3 coding DNA: TGTGCCAGCAGCTTGGAGAGCAGGGTTACTAGCGGTTATCGGAATGAGCAGTTCTTC. Its protein is CASSLESRVTSGYRNEQFF.

The J gene is TRBJ2-3, the V gene TRBV6-5; D might be TRBD2 (5 bases). Deletions cut 2 bases from V and 3 bases from J, with 12 bases between. From germline, CDR1 is MNHEY and CDR2 SVGAGI. This CDR3 comprises 15 residues. The CDR3 region has the DNA TGTGCCAGCAGTTACGAGGGTCTTGGGACAGATACGCAGTATTTT. The encoded protein is CASSYEGLGTDTQYF.

The chain carries TRBV3-1 (or the pseudogene TRBV3-2) and TRBJ2-2; 9 nucleotides match TRBD1. J gave up 9 bases and V 9 bases, and 11 bases lay outside the gene matches. The CDR3 runs 14 residues. CDR1 and CDR2 (germline): LGHDT, YNNKEL (reference sequence). CDR3 bases: TGTGCCAGTAGACCCGGGACAGGGCTGAGGGAGCTGTTTTTT. Amino acid sequence: CASRPGTGLRELFF.

The chain joins TRBV19 to TRBJ2-3; possible D gene TRBD2, 5 bases. Germline-derived CDR1 and CDR2 are LNHDA and SQIVND (reference sequence). V lost 6 bases, J lost 2 bases, and 15 bases lay in between. The CDR3 sequence is 15 residues long. The CDR3 DNA is TGTGCCAGTAGGCCTAGCCGTTGGACCACAGATACGCAGTATTTT. This gives the protein CASRPSRWTTDTQYF.

The chain recombines TRBV19 with TRBJ1-1, with D possibly matching TRBD1 (6 bases). The V end was cut by 5 bases, the J end by 2 bases, with 12 bases between. The CDR3 extends over 14 amino acids. The germline gives CDR1 LNHDA, CDR2 SQIVND (reference sequence). In DNA form, the CDR3 reads TGTGCCAGTAGTGCGTACAGGGTTAACACTGAAGCTTTCTTT. Translated, it gives CASSAYRVNTEAFF.

The chain recombines TRBV7-9 with TRBJ2-4; TRBD2 is a possible D gene (5 bases). V lost 7 bases to trimming and J lost 1 base, with 11 bases between them. CDR1 is SEHNR and CDR2 is FQNEAQ in the germline V gene (reference sequence). The CDR3 is 14 amino acids. The CDR3 loop is CASTDGGAKNIQYF. CDR3 DNA: TGTGCCAGCACTGACGGAGGTGCCAAAAACATTCAGTACTTC.

The table lists this clone with a count of one. This chain connects TRBV15 to TRBJ1-2; 9 bases fit TRBD1. V gave up 5 bases and J gave up 4 bases; unmatched junction bases: 5. The CDR3 sequence is 14 residues long. Germline loops: CDR1 LNHNV, CDR2 YYDKDF (reference sequence). CDR3 DNA sequence: TGTGCCACCAGCGGGACAGGGATCCGCTATGGCTACACCTTC. It codes for CATSGTGIRYGYTF.